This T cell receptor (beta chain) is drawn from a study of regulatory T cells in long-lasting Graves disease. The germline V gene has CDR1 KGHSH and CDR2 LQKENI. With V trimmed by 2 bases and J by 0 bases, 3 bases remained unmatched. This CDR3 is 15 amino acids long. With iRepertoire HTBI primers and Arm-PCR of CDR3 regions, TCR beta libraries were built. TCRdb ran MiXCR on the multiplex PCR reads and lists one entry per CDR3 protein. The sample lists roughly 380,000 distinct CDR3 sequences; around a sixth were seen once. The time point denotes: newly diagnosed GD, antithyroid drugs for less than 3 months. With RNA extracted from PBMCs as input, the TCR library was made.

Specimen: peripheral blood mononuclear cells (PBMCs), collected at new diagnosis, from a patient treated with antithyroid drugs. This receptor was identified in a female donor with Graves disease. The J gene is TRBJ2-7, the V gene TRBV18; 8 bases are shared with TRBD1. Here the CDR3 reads CASSPVGQGSYEQYF. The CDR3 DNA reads TGTGCCAGCTCACCAGTAGGACAGGGCTCCTACGAGCAGTACTTC.